The 25 T cell receptor beta chains reported below all come from one sample, sequenced in a study of T cells in Graves' hyperthyroidism and ophthalmopathy. Authors of the study amplified TCR beta CDR3 regions from RNA transcripts. First-round RT-PCR of the TCR CDR3 relied on the HTBI primer set. TCRdb itself ran the multiplex PCR reads through MiXCR, one entry per CDR3 protein. Here the sample spans some 270,000 distinct CDR3 sequences, approximately 23% being singletons. Sequencing was carried out using blood. Receptor source: a woman aged 40 to 49 with Graves' ophthalmopathy.

The chain couples TRBV28 to TRBJ1-2; the D gene is possibly TRBD1 (5 bases). V was shortened by 5 bases and J by 2 bases, with 15 bases between the two germline ends. The CDR3 is 15 residues long. Germline V gene lookup returns CDR1 MDHEN and CDR2 SYDVKM. The CDR3 bases are TGTGCCAGCAGTGCCATGACAGTTCTAAACTATGGCTACACCTTC. Translation: CASSAMTVLNYGYTF.

This clonotype appeared many times. The chain uses TRBV20-1 and TRBJ2-7, with D perhaps TRBD1 (6 bases). The V end lost 1 base, the J end lost 6 bases, and 7 bases lay between the germline ends. CDR3 length equals 11 residues. CDR1 is DFQATT and CDR2 is SNEGSKA in the germline V gene (reference sequence). The CDR3 reads CSARGQVEQYF. CDR3 coding DNA: TGCAGTGCTAGAGGACAGGTCGAGCAGTACTTC.

This clonotype was recorded many times. The chain couples TRBV20-1 to TRBJ2-7; 11 bases line up with TRBD2. V was clipped by 0 bases and J by 1 base; unmatched bases: 11. CDR1 and CDR2 from the germline V gene are DFQATT and SNEGSKA (reference sequence). The CDR3 sequence is 18 residues long. The CDR3 sequence is CSARDRTQGLAASYEQYF. The CDR3 nucleotides are TGCAGTGCTAGAGATCGTACCCAGGGACTAGCGGCGTCCTACGAGCAGTACTTC.

The chain couples TRBV19 to TRBJ1-2; no firm D call. Germline V gene lookup returns CDR1 LNHDA and CDR2 SQIVND (reference sequence). The CDR3 runs to 13 residues. Trimming left V 6 bases short and J 4 bases short, with 12 bases between. This CDR3 is CASRRRASYGYTF. The CDR3 DNA follows: TGTGCCAGTAGAAGGCGCGCAAGCTATGGCTACACCTTC. The variable domain in full, with the rest retrieved from reference TRBV19 and TRBJ1-2, is DGGITQSPKYLFRKEGQNVTLSCEQNLNHDAMYWYRQDPGQGLRLIYYSQIVNDFQKGDIAEGYSVSREKKESFPLTVTSAQKNPTAFYLCASRRRASYGYTFGSGTRLTVV.

This clonotype was seen many times. This chain links TRBV18 with TRBJ2-7, with TRBD2 identical over 11 bases. The CDR3 has 16 amino acids. Trimming at V came to 2 bases and at J to 1 base, leaving 4 bases not matched to a gene. Germline-derived CDR1 and CDR2 are KGHSH and LQKENI. The CDR3 region has the DNA TGTGCCAGCTCACCAACGACTAGCGGGACGTCCTACGAGCAGTACTTC. Its translation: CASSPTTSGTSYEQYF.

This clonotype was seen ten or more times. The V gene is TRBV27, the J gene TRBJ1-2; D remains unclear. Between the trimmed V and J ends, which lost 3 bases and 3 bases, there was a span of 8 bases. The V gene's germline CDR1 is MNHEY and CDR2 SMNVEV (reference sequence). This CDR3 contains 13 residues. CDR3: CASSFGEDYGYTF. As DNA, the CDR3 is TGTGCCAGCAGTTTTGGGGAGGACTATGGCTACACCTTC.

Ten or more counts support this clonotype. The V gene is TRBV10-3, the J gene TRBJ2-7, with TRBD1 matching 7 bases. Trimming removed 11 bases from V and 4 bases from J; junction bases left unmatched: 5. The CDR3 is 11 residues long. Germline V gene lookup returns CDR1 ENHRY and CDR2 SYGVKD. The CDR3 DNA follows: TGTGCCTCCGGGACAGCATACGAGCAGTACTTC. Its protein is CASGTAYEQYF.

This clonotype was observed a few times. The chain combines TRBV3-1 with TRBJ2-4; unclear D gene. V lost 2 bases and J 9 bases, leaving 11 bases between the germline ends. The CDR3 loop spans 13 amino acids. Germline CDR1 reads LGHDT; CDR2 reads YNNKEL (reference sequence). The CDR3 sequence: CASSQLVVGIQYF. Written as DNA, the CDR3 is TGTGCCAGCAGCCAACTAGTGGTTGGCATTCAGTACTTC.

This rearrangement joins TRBV5-1 to TRBJ2-7; D is unclear. Germline values: CDR1 SGHRS, CDR2 YFSETQ. V was pared by 4 bases and J by 11 bases, with 19 bases between. This CDR3 contains 13 residues. The CDR3 is CASSIEAPGVKYF. In nucleotides, the CDR3 is TGCGCCAGCAGCATTGAAGCCCCTGGCGTTAAGTACTTC.

The table lists this clonotype with many counts. The gene calls are TRBV6-5 and TRBJ1-1; D is possibly TRBD1 (5 bases). Germline CDR1 and CDR2: MNHEY and SVGAGI. Between the trimmed V and J ends, which lost 8 bases and 5 bases, there was a span of 12 bases. This CDR3 is 12 amino acids long. CDR3 sequence reads: CASPEGRTEAFF. CDR3 coding DNA: TGTGCCAGCCCTGAGGGGCGAACTGAAGCTTTCTTT.

This chain joins TRBV7-8 and TRBJ2-5, with TRBD1 as a possible D gene (5 bases). Trimming stripped 1 base from V and 1 base from J, with 10 bases between. In germline, CDR1 is SGHVS, CDR2 FQNEAQ. CDR3 size: 15 residues. CDR3: CASSLGRQRQETQYF. The CDR3 DNA sequence: TGTGCCAGCAGCTTAGGTAGACAGCGCCAAGAGACCCAGTACTTC. The full variable domain, in which reference TRBV7-8 and TRBJ2-5 provide the parts outside the CDR3, is GAGVSQSPRYKVAKRGQDVALRCDPISGHVSLFWYQQALGQGPEFLTYFQNEAQLDKSGLPSDRFFAERPEGSVSTLKIQRTQQEDSAVYLCASSLGRQRQETQYFGPGTRLLVL.

The J gene is TRBJ1-1, the V gene TRBV10-3, with 7 bases fitting TRBD1. Germline trimming cut 10 bases from V and 4 bases from J; bases unmatched to any gene: 15. The CDR3 has 15 residues. CDR1 is ENHRY, CDR2 SYGVKD, per germline. The CDR3 reads CATAPAQGQITEAFF. CDR3 sequence (DNA): TGTGCCACCGCCCCTGCTCAGGGACAGATCACTGAAGCTTTCTTT.

The sample holds many counts of this clonotype. The CDR3 protein is CASRPIGGNTEAFF. As DNA, the CDR3 is TGTGCCAGCAGGCCTATAGGGGGGAACACTGAAGCTTTCTTT. The chain combines TRBV25-1 with TRBJ1-1; a weak D match, TRBD1 (6 bases). CDR3 length: 14 amino acids. Germline V gives CDR1 MGHDK, CDR2 SYGVNS. V was cut by 6 bases and J by 1 base, with 12 bases left in between.

This clonotype showed up many times. The rearrangement links TRBV6-5 to TRBJ2-7, with TRBD1 as a possible D gene (6 bases). Trimming stripped 0 bases from V and 3 bases from J, with 12 bases between. The V gene's germline CDR1 is MNHEY and CDR2 SVGAGI. The CDR3 has 15 amino acids. Here the CDR3 DNA reads TGTGCCAGCAGTTACTCGTCCGGACAGTACTACGAGCAGTACTTC. This codes for CASSYSSGQYYEQYF.

This clonotype was seen repeatedly, ten times or more. This chain links TRBV11-2 with TRBJ2-7, with TRBD2 matching 10 bases. The CDR3 runs 16 residues. The germline V gene has CDR1 SGHAT and CDR2 FQNNGV. With 2 bases clipped from V and 1 base from J, the junction kept 5 bases outside the gene matches. The CDR3 nucleotides read TGTGCCAGCAGCTTAAGTCGACTAGCGGGTTCCTACGAGCAGTACTTC. Amino acids: CASSLSRLAGSYEQYF.

This clonotype was recorded at least ten times. The chain links TRBV12-3 or TRBV12-4 to TRBJ1-2; TRBD1 matches 8 bases. V shed 5 bases, J shed 1 base, and the junction held 6 bases outside the gene matches. The CDR3 consists of 15 residues. CDR3: CASSDRGGLNYGYTF. CDR3 bases: TGTGCCAGCAGTGACAGGGGCGGACTTAACTATGGCTACACCTTC.

The table lists this clonotype with many counts. Being one base from a much bigger clone, this may be a read error. The CDR3 nucleotides are TGTGCCAGCGGGCGGGACCCCGTTAGCAATCAGCCCCAGCGTTTT. Protein: CASGRDPVSNQPQRF. The chain employs TRBV6-1 and TRBJ1-5; the D gene is possibly TRBD1 (5 bases). Germline V gives CDR1 MNHNS, CDR2 SASEGT. This CDR3 comprises 15 residues.

At least ten counts were recorded for this clonotype. This rearrangement joins TRBV7-6 to TRBJ2-2; 9 bases align to TRBD1. The germline CDR1 and CDR2 sequences are SGHVS and FNYEAQ. CDR3 length: 15 amino acids. The junction had 3 bases not matched to a gene; V was cut back by 3 bases and J by 4 bases. The CDR3 coding sequence is TGTGCCAGCAGCTTTTCGACAGGGGGCACCGGGGAGCTGTTTTTT. Amino acid sequence: CASSFSTGGTGELFF.

The chain has TRBV27 and TRBJ1-1; no definite D call. The CDR3 runs 12 residues. Germline CDR1 reads MNHEY; CDR2 reads SMNVEV (reference sequence). Trimming pared 10 bases from V and 11 bases from J, leaving 20 bases between. The CDR3 coding sequence is TGTGCCACCGAAGATGTGACGCGGCGGGCTTTCTTT. Translated, it gives CATEDVTRRAFF.

There are many counts of this clonotype. V usage is TRBV5-8 and J usage is TRBJ1-2; D perhaps matches TRBD1 (5 bases). Germline assignment: CDR1 SGHTS and CDR2 YDEGEE. The V gene lost 4 bases and the J gene lost 7 bases, with 20 bases spanning the gap. The CDR3 extends over 15 amino acids. The CDR3 loop is CASSQPSAGWSGYTF. The DNA of the CDR3 is TGTGCCAGCAGCCAACCTTCTGCAGGGTGGAGTGGCTACACCTTC.

This clonotype was seen many times. V and J are TRBV6-1 and TRBJ1-5; D is possibly TRBD1 (6 bases). V was shortened by 2 bases and J by 6 bases, with 11 bases between the two germline ends. The CDR3 covers 14 residues. CDR1 and CDR2 (germline): MNHNS, SASEGT. The CDR3 protein is CASSESRGSQPQHF. The DNA of the CDR3 is TGTGCCAGCAGTGAATCCAGGGGAAGTCAGCCCCAGCATTTT.

The table lists this clonotype with a count of one. The chain is built from TRBV6-1 and TRBJ2-2; 9 bases map to TRBD2. J gave up 4 bases and V 5 bases, and 5 bases lay outside the gene matches. The CDR3 runs to 15 residues. In germline, CDR1 is MNHNS, CDR2 SASEGT. The CDR3 sequence: CASSPPGLATGELFF. In nucleotides, the CDR3 is TGTGCCAGCAGTCCTCCGGGACTAGCCACCGGGGAGCTGTTTTTT.

This clonotype was recorded at least ten times. This sequence joins TRBV29-1 and TRBJ1-5, with D possibly being TRBD1 (6 bases). The CDR3 sequence is 13 residues long. The germline CDR1 and CDR2 sequences are SQVTM and ANQGSEA. V lost 6 bases and J 3 bases, leaving 12 bases between the germline ends. CDR3 loop: CSVTGGPNQPQHF. CDR3 sequence (DNA): TGCAGCGTAACGGGGGGCCCCAATCAGCCCCAGCATTTT.

V gene TRBV6-1 combines with J gene TRBJ1-1, with TRBD1 as a possible D gene (5 bases). The CDR3 length is 12 residues. CDR1 and CDR2 from the germline V gene are MNHNS and SASEGT. Between the trimmed V and J ends, which lost 7 bases and 7 bases, there was a span of 13 bases. In DNA, the CDR3 is TGTGCCAGCACCCGGGGACGGGGTGAAGCTTTCTTT. It specifies CASTRGRGEAFF.

This clonotype was recorded at least ten times. J is TRBJ2-7 and V is TRBV30; TRBD1 aligns across 9 bases. Per the germline V gene, CDR1 is GTSNPN and CDR2 is SVGIG (reference sequence). The CDR3 totals 15 residues. With V trimmed by 1 base and J by 5 bases, 9 bases remained unmatched. CDR3 loop: CAWSGGGQGLDEQYF. CDR3 sequence (DNA): TGTGCCTGGAGTGGAGGGGGACAGGGTTTGGACGAGCAGTACTTC.